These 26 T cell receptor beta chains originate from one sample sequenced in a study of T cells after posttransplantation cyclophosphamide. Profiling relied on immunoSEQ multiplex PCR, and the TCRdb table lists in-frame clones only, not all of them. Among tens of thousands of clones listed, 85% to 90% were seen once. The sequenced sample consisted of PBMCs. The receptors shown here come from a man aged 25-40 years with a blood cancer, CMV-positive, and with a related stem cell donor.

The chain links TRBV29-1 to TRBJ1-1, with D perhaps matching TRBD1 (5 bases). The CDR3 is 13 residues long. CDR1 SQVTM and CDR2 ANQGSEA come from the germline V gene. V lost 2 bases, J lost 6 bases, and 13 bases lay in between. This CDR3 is CSVELPGVAEAFF. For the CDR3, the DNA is TGCAGCGTTGAACTCCCGGGGGTCGCTGAAGCTTTCTTT. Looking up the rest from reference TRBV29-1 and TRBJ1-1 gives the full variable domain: SAVISQKPSRDICQRGTSLTIQCQVDSQVTMMFWYRQQPGQSLTLIATANQGSEATYESGFVIDKFPISRPNLTFSTLTVSNMSPEDSSIYLCSVELPGVAEAFFGQGTRLTVV.

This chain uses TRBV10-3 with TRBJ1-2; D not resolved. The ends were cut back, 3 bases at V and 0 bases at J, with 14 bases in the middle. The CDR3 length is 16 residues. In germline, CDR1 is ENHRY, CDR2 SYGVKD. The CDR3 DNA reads TGTGCCATCAGTGACCCGATGCAGATAACTAACTATGGCTACACCTTC. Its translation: CAISDPMQITNYGYTF.

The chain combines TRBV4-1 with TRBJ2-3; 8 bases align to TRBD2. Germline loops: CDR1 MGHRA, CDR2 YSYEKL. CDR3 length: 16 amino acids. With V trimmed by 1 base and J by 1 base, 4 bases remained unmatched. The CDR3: CASSQVAGSGTDTQYF. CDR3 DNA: TGCGCCAGCAGCCAAGTAGCGGGATCTGGCACAGATACGCAGTATTTT.

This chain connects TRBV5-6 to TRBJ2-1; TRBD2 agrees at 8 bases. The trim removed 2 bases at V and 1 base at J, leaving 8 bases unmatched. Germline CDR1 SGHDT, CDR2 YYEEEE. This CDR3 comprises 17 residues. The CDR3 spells CASSLMMAGGSYNEQFF. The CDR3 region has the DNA TGTGCCAGCAGCTTAATGATGGCGGGAGGTTCCTACAATGAGCAGTTCTTC.

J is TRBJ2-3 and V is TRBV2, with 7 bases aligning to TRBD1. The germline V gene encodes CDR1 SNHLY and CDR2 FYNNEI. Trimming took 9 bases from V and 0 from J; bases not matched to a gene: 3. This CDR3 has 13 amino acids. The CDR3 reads CARQGNSTDTQYF. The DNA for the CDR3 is TGTGCCAGACAGGGGAATAGCACAGATACGCAGTATTTT.

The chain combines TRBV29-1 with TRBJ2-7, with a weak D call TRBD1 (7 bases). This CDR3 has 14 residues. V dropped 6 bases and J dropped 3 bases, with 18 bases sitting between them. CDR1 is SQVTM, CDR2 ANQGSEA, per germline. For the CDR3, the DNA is TGCAGCGTGGGGACAGTTGGCGGGAACTACGAGCAGTACTTC. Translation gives CSVGTVGGNYEQYF.

The CDR3 protein is CASSGETYEQYF. The DNA for the CDR3 is TGTGCCAGCAGCGGAGAGACCTACGAGCAGTACTTC. V gene TRBV2 combines with J gene TRBJ2-7; D is unresolved. The CDR3 contains 12 residues. V was clipped by 6 bases and J by 2 bases, with 8 bases between them. Germline CDR1 reads SNHLY; CDR2 reads FYNNEI.

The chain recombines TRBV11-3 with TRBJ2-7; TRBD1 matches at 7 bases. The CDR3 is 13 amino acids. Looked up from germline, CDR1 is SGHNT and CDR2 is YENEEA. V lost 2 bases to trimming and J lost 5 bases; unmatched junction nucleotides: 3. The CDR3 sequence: CASSLTGADEQYF. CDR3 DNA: TGTGCCAGCAGCTTAACAGGGGCAGACGAGCAGTACTTC.

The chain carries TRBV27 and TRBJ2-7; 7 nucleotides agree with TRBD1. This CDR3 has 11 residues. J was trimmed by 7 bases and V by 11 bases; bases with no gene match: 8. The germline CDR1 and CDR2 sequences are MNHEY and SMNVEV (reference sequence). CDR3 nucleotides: TGTGCCGTTGAGACAGGGAGAGAGCAGTACTTC. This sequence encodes CAVETGREQYF.

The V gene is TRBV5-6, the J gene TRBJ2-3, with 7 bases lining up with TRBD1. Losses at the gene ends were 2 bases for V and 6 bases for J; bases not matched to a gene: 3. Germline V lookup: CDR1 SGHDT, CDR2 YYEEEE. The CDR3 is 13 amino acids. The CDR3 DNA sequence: TGTGCCAGCAGCTTAGGGGGCAAGGATACGCAGTATTTT. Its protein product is CASSLGGKDTQYF.

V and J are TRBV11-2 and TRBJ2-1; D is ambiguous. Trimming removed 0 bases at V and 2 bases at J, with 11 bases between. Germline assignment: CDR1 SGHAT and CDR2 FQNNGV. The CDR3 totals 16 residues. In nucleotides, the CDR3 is TGTGCCAGCAGCTTAGATTGGTCTAGTACCTACAATGAGCAGTTCTTC. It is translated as CASSLDWSSTYNEQFF.

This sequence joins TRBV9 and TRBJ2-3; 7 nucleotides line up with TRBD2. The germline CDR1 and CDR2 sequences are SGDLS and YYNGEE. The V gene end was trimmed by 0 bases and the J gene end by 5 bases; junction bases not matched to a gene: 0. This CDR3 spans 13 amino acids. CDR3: CASSVGGGDTQYF. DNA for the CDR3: TGTGCCAGCAGCGTAGGGGGGGGAGATACGCAGTATTTT.

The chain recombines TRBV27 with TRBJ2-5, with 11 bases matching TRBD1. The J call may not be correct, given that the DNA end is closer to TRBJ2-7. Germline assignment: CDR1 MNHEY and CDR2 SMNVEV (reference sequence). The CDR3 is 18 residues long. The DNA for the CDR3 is TGTGCCAGCAGTTTAAAAGGACAGGGGGCCTCCTGGTCCTACGAGCAGTACTTC. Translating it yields CASSLKGQGASWSYEQYF.

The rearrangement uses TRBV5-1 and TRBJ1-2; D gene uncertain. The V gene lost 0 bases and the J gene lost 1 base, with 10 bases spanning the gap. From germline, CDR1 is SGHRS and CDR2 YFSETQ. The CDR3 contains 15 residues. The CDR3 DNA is TGCGCCAGCAGCTTGGCCGGTAACAGTAACTATGGCTACACCTTC. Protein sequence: CASSLAGNSNYGYTF.

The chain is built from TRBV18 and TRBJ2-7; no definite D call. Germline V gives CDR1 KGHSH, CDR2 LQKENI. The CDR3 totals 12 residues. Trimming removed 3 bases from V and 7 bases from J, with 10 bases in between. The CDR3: CASSPEYGEQYF. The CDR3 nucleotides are TGTGCCAGCTCACCGGAGTACGGTGAGCAGTACTTC.

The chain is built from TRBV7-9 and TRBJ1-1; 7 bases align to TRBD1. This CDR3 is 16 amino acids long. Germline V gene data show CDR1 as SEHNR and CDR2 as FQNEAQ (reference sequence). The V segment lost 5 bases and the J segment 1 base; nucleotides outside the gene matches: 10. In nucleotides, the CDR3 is TGTGCCAGCAGCCTATCGCCCGGGACAGAGAACACTGAAGCTTTCTTT. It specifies CASSLSPGTENTEAFF.

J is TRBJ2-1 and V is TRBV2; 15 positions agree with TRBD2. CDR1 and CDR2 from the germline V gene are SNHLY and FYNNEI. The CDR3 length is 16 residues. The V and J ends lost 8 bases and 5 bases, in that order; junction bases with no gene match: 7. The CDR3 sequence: CASRVGTSGRNNEQFF. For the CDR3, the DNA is TGTGCCAGCCGCGTTGGGACTAGCGGGAGGAACAATGAGCAGTTCTTC.

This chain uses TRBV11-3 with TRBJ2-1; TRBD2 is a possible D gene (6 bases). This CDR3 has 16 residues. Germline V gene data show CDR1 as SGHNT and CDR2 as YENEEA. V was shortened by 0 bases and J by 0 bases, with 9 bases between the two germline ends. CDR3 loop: CASSLDYGSSYNEQFF. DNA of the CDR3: TGTGCCAGCAGCTTAGATTACGGGAGCTCCTACAATGAGCAGTTCTTC.

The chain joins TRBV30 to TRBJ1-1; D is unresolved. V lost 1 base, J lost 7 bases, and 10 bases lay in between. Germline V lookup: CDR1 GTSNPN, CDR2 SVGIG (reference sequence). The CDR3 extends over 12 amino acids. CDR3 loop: CAWSGNLGEAFF. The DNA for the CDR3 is TGTGCCTGGAGTGGAAACCTCGGTGAAGCTTTCTTT.

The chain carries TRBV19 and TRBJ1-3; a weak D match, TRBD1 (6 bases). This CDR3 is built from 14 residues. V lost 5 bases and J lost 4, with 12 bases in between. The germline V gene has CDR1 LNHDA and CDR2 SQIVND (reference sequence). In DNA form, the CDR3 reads TGTGCCAGTAGTGGGGACATTAGAGGAAACACCATATATTTT. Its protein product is CASSGDIRGNTIYF.

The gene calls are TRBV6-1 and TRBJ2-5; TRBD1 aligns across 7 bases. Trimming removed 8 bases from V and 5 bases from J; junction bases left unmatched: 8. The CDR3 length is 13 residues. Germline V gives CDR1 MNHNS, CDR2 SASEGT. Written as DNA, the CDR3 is TGTGCCAGCGTACAGGGGAAGGAGGAGACCCAGTACTTC. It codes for CASVQGKEETQYF.

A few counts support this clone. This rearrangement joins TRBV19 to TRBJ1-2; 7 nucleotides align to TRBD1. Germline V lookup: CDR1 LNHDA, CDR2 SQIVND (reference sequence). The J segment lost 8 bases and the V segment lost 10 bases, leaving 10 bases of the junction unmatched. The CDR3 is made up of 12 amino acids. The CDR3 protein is CAIYETGYGYTF. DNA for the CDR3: TGTGCCATCTACGAGACAGGGTACGGCTACACCTTC.

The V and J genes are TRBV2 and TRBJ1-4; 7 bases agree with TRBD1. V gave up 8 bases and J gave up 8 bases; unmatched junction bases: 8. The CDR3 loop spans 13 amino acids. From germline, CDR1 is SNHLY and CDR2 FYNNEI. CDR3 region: CASDRASSEKLFF. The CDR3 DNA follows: TGTGCCAGCGACAGGGCTAGCAGCGAAAAACTGTTTTTT.

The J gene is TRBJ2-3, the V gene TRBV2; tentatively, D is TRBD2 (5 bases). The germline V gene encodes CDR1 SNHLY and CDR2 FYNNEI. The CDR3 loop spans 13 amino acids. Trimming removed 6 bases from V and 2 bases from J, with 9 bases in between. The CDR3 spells CASRPDFTDTQYF. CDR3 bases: TGTGCCAGCAGGCCGGACTTCACAGATACGCAGTATTTT.

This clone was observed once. As DNA, the CDR3 is TGTGCCAGCAGCTCAGGTGTTCTCTGGACTGGGAATGAGCAGTTCTTC. Protein sequence: CASSSGVLWTGNEQFF. The V and J genes are TRBV7-3 and TRBJ2-1; the D gene is possibly TRBD2 (5 bases). Germline lookup yields CDR1 SGHTA and CDR2 FQGTGA. There are 16 residues in the CDR3. With 4 bases removed from V and 7 bases from J, the gap between germline ends came to 20 bases.

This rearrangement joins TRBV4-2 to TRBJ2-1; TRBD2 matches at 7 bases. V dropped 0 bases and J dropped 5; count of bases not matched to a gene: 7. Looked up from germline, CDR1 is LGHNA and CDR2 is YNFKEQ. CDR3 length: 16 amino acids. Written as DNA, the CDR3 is TGTGCCAGCAGCCAAGACCCTAGCGGATCTAACAATGAGCAGTTCTTC. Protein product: CASSQDPSGSNNEQFF.